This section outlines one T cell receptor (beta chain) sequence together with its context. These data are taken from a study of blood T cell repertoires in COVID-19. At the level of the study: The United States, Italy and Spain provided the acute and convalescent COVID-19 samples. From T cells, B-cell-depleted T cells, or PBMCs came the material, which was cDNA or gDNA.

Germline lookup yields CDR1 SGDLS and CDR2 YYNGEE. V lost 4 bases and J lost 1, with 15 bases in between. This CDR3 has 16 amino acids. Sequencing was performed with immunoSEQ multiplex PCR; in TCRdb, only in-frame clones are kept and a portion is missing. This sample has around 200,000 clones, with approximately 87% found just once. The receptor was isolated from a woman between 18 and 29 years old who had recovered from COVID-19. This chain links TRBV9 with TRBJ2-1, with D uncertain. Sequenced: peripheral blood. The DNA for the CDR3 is TGTGCCAGCAGCCCGAAGCTGGCGGAATCCTACAATGAGCAGTTCTTC. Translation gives CASSPKLAESYNEQFF.